This T cell receptor beta chain was recovered during a study of blood T cell repertoires in COVID-19. The wider study: Sites in the United States, Italy and Spain provided acute and convalescent COVID-19 samples.

This clone was seen just once. TCRdb keeps only in-frame clones here, not all; method: immunoSEQ multiplex PCR. This repertoire shows roughly 80,000 clones, around four fifths found once; its top ten account for about a sixth. The germline CDR1 and CDR2 sequences are SEHNR and FQNEAQ (reference sequence). V dropped 5 bases and J dropped 7; count of bases not matched to a gene: 20. The CDR3 contains 19 residues. The sequenced sample consisted of peripheral blood. This receptor was obtained from a woman aged 60-75 years with acute or convalescent COVID-19. The gene calls are TRBV7-9 and TRBJ2-1, with 10 positions matching TRBD2. CDR3 amino acids: CASSSPRGISSGRRNEQFF. For the CDR3, the DNA is TGTGCCAGCAGCAGCCCGCGAGGGATCTCTAGCGGGAGACGGAATGAGCAGTTCTTC.